The sequence of this T cell receptor (beta chain) was determined in a study of T cell responses to AZD1222 COVID-19 vaccine. Study background: It was second doses at about 4 or about 12 weeks that were pooled.

Germline CDR1 is LNHDA and CDR2 is SQIVND (reference sequence). Deletions cut 1 base from V and 0 bases from J, with 11 bases between. The CDR3 sequence is 16 residues long. This table comes from immunoSEQ multiplex PCR, and its TCRdb copy is limited to in-frame clones, with some not included. The profile covers approximately 70,000 clones, with 80% to 90% appearing a single time and 5.4% taken by the ten largest. This clonotype originated in an adult in good health. Sample: peripheral blood, taken on day 0 of AZD1222 vaccination. The chain recombines TRBV19 with TRBJ2-3; D possibly corresponds to TRBD1 (5 bases). CDR3 in DNA: TGTGCCAGTAGTATAGGAACAGGCTCTAGCACAGATACGCAGTATTTT. This sequence encodes CASSIGTGSSTDTQYF.